The 18 T cell receptor beta chains listed next were all sequenced from one sample in a study of blood T cell repertoires in COVID-19. Assay used: immunoSEQ multiplex PCR; TCRdb lists only in-frame clones, some missing. The sample gives 93,000 or so clones, about 89% of which show up once; 3% to 4.5% is in the top ten. Sequenced material: peripheral blood. The source is a woman in her sixties or seventies with acute or convalescent COVID-19.

CDR3 nucleotides: TGTGCCAGCAGCACGACAGCTGAAGCTTTCTTT. It specifies CASSTTAEAFF. The gene calls are TRBV12-3 or TRBV12-4 and TRBJ1-1; tentative D call: TRBD1 (5 bases). This CDR3 is 11 amino acids long. Trimming removed 6 bases at V and 6 bases at J, with 8 bases between.

This chain joins TRBV7-6 and TRBJ1-5; TRBD1 matches at 8 bases. Germline trimming cut 5 bases from V and 0 bases from J; bases unmatched to any gene: 9. Germline assignment: CDR1 SGHVS and CDR2 FNYEAQ. This CDR3 has 17 amino acids. The CDR3 nucleotides read TGTGCCAGCAGCCCAAGCGGCGACAGGGGTAGCAATCAGCCCCAGCATTTT. Its protein product is CASSPSGDRGSNQPQHF.

This clone was seen only once. The chain couples TRBV12-5 to TRBJ1-1, with TRBD1 matching 9 bases. In germline, CDR1 is LGHNT, CDR2 FRNRAP. This CDR3 is built from 15 residues. The trim removed 5 bases at V and 7 bases at J, leaving 11 bases unmatched. CDR3 sequence: CASGPIQGAKGEAFF. In DNA form, the CDR3 reads TGTGCTAGTGGTCCCATACAGGGGGCGAAGGGTGAAGCTTTCTTT.

This clone was counted between two and nine times. J is TRBJ1-3 and V is TRBV6-1; D perhaps matches TRBD1 (6 bases). Looked up from germline, CDR1 is MNHNS and CDR2 is SASEGT. V lost 2 bases to trimming and J lost 4 bases, with 6 bases between them. The CDR3 is 13 amino acids. DNA for the CDR3: TGTGCCAGCAGTGAACAGGGGGGAAACACCATATATTTT. This gives the protein CASSEQGGNTIYF.

The rearrangement joins TRBV30 to TRBJ1-1, with D maybe TRBD1 (5 bases). The CDR3 length is 13 residues. Trimming removed 5 bases from V and 0 bases from J, with 10 bases in between. Germline V gene data show CDR1 as GTSNPN and CDR2 as SVGIG (reference sequence). CDR3 DNA: TGTGCCTGGGACGGGGGATTGAACACTGAAGCTTTCTTT. This sequence encodes CAWDGGLNTEAFF.

The chain uses TRBV25-1 and TRBJ2-5; the D gene is possibly TRBD2 (7 bases). There are 15 residues in the CDR3. CDR1 is MGHDK and CDR2 is SYGVNS in the germline V gene. V was clipped by 4 bases and J by 4 bases, with 16 bases between them. CDR3 in DNA: TGTGCCAGCAGTGGAGGGGGGACTATGTCAGAGACCCAGTACTTC. Translated, it gives CASSGGGTMSETQYF.

As to this clone: The junction does not match germline at one end; this may be a read error. The genes are TRBV2 and TRBJ1-1; D is ambiguous. Looked up from germline, CDR1 is SNHLY and CDR2 is FYNNEI. The CDR3 is made up of 13 amino acids. The CDR3 sequence is CASSEDGPFEAFF. The CDR3 DNA is TGTGCCAGCAGCGAAGATGGGCCTTTTGAAGCTTTCTTT.

The V gene is TRBV18, the J gene TRBJ1-2, with 7 nucleotides matching TRBD1. Germline CDR1 and CDR2: KGHSH and LQKENI. V was clipped by 3 bases and J by 1 base; unmatched bases: 2. This CDR3 is 14 amino acids long. The CDR3 coding sequence is TGTGCCAGCTCACCCCAGGGGGATAACTATGGCTACACCTTC. It translates to CASSPQGDNYGYTF.

This rearrangement joins TRBV7-8 to TRBJ1-5; D is unclear. V lost 4 bases, J lost 1 base, and 8 bases lay in between. The CDR3 spans 14 residues. Germline V gene lookup returns CDR1 SGHVS and CDR2 FQNEAQ. The DNA for the CDR3 is TGTGCCAGCAGCTGGAGTAGCAGCAATCAGCCCCAGCATTTT. Translated: CASSWSSSNQPQHF.

This chain joins TRBV6-5 and TRBJ1-2; 9 bases align to TRBD1. This CDR3 has 14 amino acids. V was pared by 7 bases and J by 8 bases, with 11 bases of the junction left unmatched. Per germline, CDR1 MNHEY and CDR2 SVGAGI. The CDR3 here is CASTQPDRGGGYTF. CDR3 in DNA: TGTGCCAGCACCCAGCCGGACAGGGGTGGCGGCTACACCTTC.

This rearrangement joins TRBV5-1 to TRBJ2-7; 10 bases map to TRBD1. Germline assignment: CDR1 SGHRS and CDR2 YFSETQ. CDR3 length: 15 amino acids. V dropped 0 bases and J dropped 7; count of bases not matched to a gene: 7. The chain's CDR3 is CASSLGGQGEREQYV. The CDR3 nucleotides read TGCGCCAGCAGCTTGGGAGGACAGGGGGAGAGAGAGCAGTACGTC.

The chain joins TRBV2 to TRBJ2-7, with D hard to call. Germline V gene sequence: CDR1 SNHLY, CDR2 FYNNEI. The V end was cut by 3 bases, the J end by 2 bases, with 8 bases between. The CDR3 totals 13 residues. The CDR3, as DNA: TGTGCCAGCAGTGACTCTCTAACCTACGAGCAGTACTTC. Its translation: CASSDSLTYEQYF. Full variable domain (missing parts from reference TRBV2 and TRBJ2-7): EPEVTQTPSHQVTQMGQEVILRCVPISNHLYFYWYRQILGQKVEFLVSFYNNEISEKSEIFDDQFSVERPDGSNFTLKIRSTKLEDSAMYFCASSDSLTYEQYFGPGTRLTVT.

This chain connects TRBV18 to TRBJ1-2, with a tentative D call TRBD1 (5 bases). The germline gives CDR1 KGHSH, CDR2 LQKENI. The CDR3 extends over 13 amino acids. The V gene lost 3 bases and the J gene lost 4 bases, with 9 bases spanning the gap. The CDR3 loop is CASSPDRPYGYTF. The CDR3 DNA is TGTGCCAGCTCACCCGACAGACCCTATGGCTACACCTTC.

The chain is built from TRBV10-3 and TRBJ2-7, with 7 nucleotides matching TRBD1. Trimming cost V 6 bases and J 7 bases; bases outside gene matches: 6. Germline V gene data show CDR1 as ENHRY and CDR2 as SYGVKD. The CDR3 extends over 12 amino acids. The CDR3 loop reads CAIRQGVEEQYF. The CDR3 bases are TGTGCCATCAGGCAGGGGGTTGAAGAGCAGTACTTC.

This clone was picked up a small number of times. Additional DNA sequences in this sample encode the identical CDR3. The chain uses TRBV5-4 and TRBJ1-5; 11 nucleotides match TRBD1. With 4 bases clipped from V and 6 bases from J, the junction kept 3 bases outside the gene matches. The CDR3 contains 14 residues. Germline values: CDR1 SGHNT, CDR2 YYREEE (reference sequence). DNA of the CDR3: TGTGCCAGCAGCCCGGGACAGGGGGTTCAGCCCCAGCATTTT. This encodes CASSPGQGVQPQHF.

This clone came up once. The V gene is TRBV7-9, the J gene TRBJ1-6, with 7 bases identical to TRBD1. After removal of 3 bases from V and 3 bases from J, the junction contained 8 bases not matched to a gene. The CDR3 length is 17 residues. CDR1 is SEHNR and CDR2 is FQNEAQ in the germline V gene (reference sequence). As DNA, the CDR3 is TGTGCCAGCAGCTTCGCCGGACAGGTTAACTATAATTCACCCCTCCACTTT. Residues: CASSFAGQVNYNSPLHF.

This clone has just one count. Written as DNA, the CDR3 is TGTGCCAGCAGTTTAGGTCCTAGCGGCGGCTTGACCCAGTACTTC. Amino acids: CASSLGPSGGLTQYF. The chain links TRBV28 to TRBJ2-5; 7 bases agree with TRBD2. Germline CDR1 MDHEN, CDR2 SYDVKM. There are 15 residues in the CDR3. Trimming at V came to 2 bases and at J to 7 bases, leaving 10 bases not matched to a gene.

The rearrangement joins TRBV28 to TRBJ1-4; no clear D. From germline, CDR1 is MDHEN and CDR2 SYDVKM. Between the trimmed V and J ends, which lost 3 bases and 6 bases, there was a span of 11 bases. The length of the CDR3 is 14 residues. CDR3 DNA sequence: TGTGCCAGCAGTTTCGGAGGTATCGATGAAAAACTGTTTTTT. Amino acid sequence: CASSFGGIDEKLFF. Complete variable domain (other parts from reference TRBV28 and TRBJ1-4): DVKVTQSSRYLVKRTGEKVFLECVQDMDHENMFWYRQDPGLGLRLIYFSYDVKMKEKGDIPEGYSVSREKKERFSLILESASTNQTSMYLCASSFGGIDEKLFFGSGTQLSVL.